The text below deals with one TCR beta chain. The data were taken from a study of blood T cell repertoires in COVID-19. Only in-frame clones appear in the TCRdb table, and some are missing; sequencing was by immunoSEQ multiplex PCR. The data show approximately 260,000 clones, about 93% seen once. The sequenced sample consisted of PBMCs or T cells enriched from blood (not recorded which). This clonotype originated in a woman under 30 who had recovered from COVID-19.

CDR3 loop: CASTVAGTSYEQYF. CDR3 bases: TGTGCCAGCACAGTAGCAGGGACTTCCTACGAGCAGTACTTC. The rearrangement joins TRBV28 to TRBJ2-7; a weak D match, TRBD2 (6 bases). Deletions cut 7 bases from V and 1 base from J, with 14 bases between. The CDR3 has 14 amino acids. Germline CDR1 and CDR2: MDHEN and SYDVKM.